This T cell receptor (beta chain) was observed in a study of human T cells and chemical hapten exposure. The time point denotes: patch test 1, 2 weeks after DPC sensitization. Treatment noted: therapeutic diphenylcyclopropenone sensitization with weekly scalp DPC. The V end lost 6 bases, the J end lost 2 bases, and 15 bases lay between the germline ends. The CDR3 runs 15 residues. The V gene's germline CDR1 is KGHSH and CDR2 LQKENI. TCRdb re-called the RACE reads with MiXCR, one entry per CDR3 protein. The table shows around 76,000 distinct CDR3 sequences, with 10% to 15% occurring only once. This clonotype originated in a woman aged 60-75 years with alopecia areata. Some clones in this sample may be carry-over from other donors' samples. The chain combines TRBV18 with TRBJ2-3; tentatively, D is TRBD2 (5 bases). The material was whole blood, obtained in connection with sensitization to the hapten diphenylcyclopropenone (DPC). The CDR3 nucleotides are TGTGCCAGCTCCCCCGAAGGCGGACTCACAGATACGCAGTATTTT. It yields the protein CASSPEGGLTDTQYF.